A single sample gave rise to the 25 T cell receptor beta chains below, sequenced in a study of control samples from healthy donors and cancer patients. Only in-frame clones appear in the TCRdb table, and some are missing; sequencing was by immunoSEQ multiplex PCR. The sample has 170,000 or so clones, just under 95% seen once. The source material was blood. The receptors were gathered from a young man in good health.

This clone appeared once. This rearrangement joins TRBV18 to TRBJ2-5; 9 positions agree with TRBD1. Looked up from germline, CDR1 is KGHSH and CDR2 is LQKENI. The CDR3 is 14 amino acids. V was pared by 5 bases and J by 5 bases, with 6 bases of the junction left unmatched. The CDR3 DNA sequence: TGTGCCAGCTCATTATCGGGACAGGGCGAGACCCAGTACTTC. Amino acid sequence: CASSLSGQGETQYF.

This sequence joins TRBV11-3 and TRBJ1-1; D possibly corresponds to TRBD1 (6 bases). Trimming took off 4 bases at V and 8 bases at J, with 11 bases between the two ends. Germline lookup yields CDR1 SGHNT and CDR2 YENEEA. The CDR3 loop spans 12 amino acids. This chain's CDR3 is CASSSKQGEAFF. CDR3 coding DNA: TGTGCCAGCAGCTCCAAACAGGGAGAAGCTTTCTTT.

This chain uses TRBV29-1 with TRBJ2-1; no clear D gene. Trimming stripped 6 bases from V and 5 bases from J, with 11 bases between. The CDR3 is 12 residues long. Germline V gene lookup returns CDR1 SQVTM and CDR2 ANQGSEA. The CDR3: CSVIHLHNEQFF. CDR3 coding DNA: TGCAGCGTGATACATCTCCACAATGAGCAGTTCTTC.

V is TRBV10-2 and J is TRBJ2-3, with TRBD2 matching 13 bases. Losses at the gene ends were 3 bases for V and 1 base for J; bases not matched to a gene: 4. The CDR3 is 17 amino acids. In germline, CDR1 is WSHSY, CDR2 SAAADI. Here the CDR3 reads CASSEQLAGGRTDTQYF. CDR3 nucleotide sequence: TGCGCCAGCAGTGAACAACTAGCGGGGGGGCGCACAGATACGCAGTATTTT.

This chain uses TRBV7-3 with TRBJ1-5, with a weak D call TRBD1 (5 bases). The V gene's germline CDR1 is SGHTA and CDR2 FQGTGA. The CDR3 is 13 amino acids. V shed 1 base and J shed 4 bases, with 5 bases lying between them. The CDR3 is CASSLRGNQPQHF. In DNA, the CDR3 is TGTGCCAGCAGCTTAAGGGGGAATCAGCCCCAGCATTTT.

The chain carries TRBV6-1 and TRBJ1-1; perhaps TRBD1 as D (5 bases). Germline CDR1 reads MNHNS; CDR2 reads SASEGT. The CDR3 is 14 amino acids. V dropped 3 bases and J dropped 0 bases, with 8 bases sitting between them. CDR3 in amino acids: CASSELGVNTEAFF. Here the CDR3 DNA reads TGTGCCAGCAGTGAGTTGGGGGTGAACACTGAAGCTTTCTTT.

V usage is TRBV11-3 and J usage is TRBJ1-1; D may be TRBD1 (5 bases). Trimming stripped 1 base from V and 3 bases from J, with 12 bases between. This CDR3 region has 15 residues. The V gene's germline CDR1 is SGHNT and CDR2 YENEEA. The CDR3 sequence is CASSLGPGLDTEAFF. In DNA, the CDR3 is TGTGCCAGCAGCTTAGGTCCGGGGCTCGACACTGAAGCTTTCTTT. Variable domain in full (rest from reference TRBV11-3 and TRBJ1-1): EAGVVQSPRYKIIEKKQPVAFWCNPISGHNTLYWYLQNLGQGPELLIRYENEEAVDDSQLPKDRFSAERLKGVDSTLKIQPAELGDSAVYLCASSLGPGLDTEAFFGQGTRLTVV.

The chain employs TRBV6-5 and TRBJ1-4; D is perhaps TRBD1 (5 bases). The germline CDR1 and CDR2 sequences are MNHEY and SVGAGI. Trimming removed 6 bases at V and 4 bases at J, with 12 bases between. The CDR3 sequence is 14 residues long. This CDR3 is CASSLTVSNEKLFF. In DNA form, the CDR3 reads TGTGCCAGCAGCCTGACAGTCAGTAATGAAAAACTGTTTTTT.

This rearrangement joins TRBV5-4 to TRBJ2-5, with TRBD2 matching over 7 bases. This CDR3 is 16 amino acids long. The trim removed 0 bases at V and 4 bases at J, leaving 9 bases unmatched. Germline values: CDR1 SGHNT, CDR2 YYREEE (reference sequence). The CDR3 nucleotides are TGTGCCAGCAGCTTGGGGGGAGGGGTTTTCGGAGAGACCCAGTACTTC. Translated: CASSLGGGVFGETQYF.

V gene TRBV10-3 combines with J gene TRBJ2-7, with unresolved D. The CDR3 runs 13 residues. CDR1 is ENHRY, CDR2 SYGVKD, per germline. V lost 3 bases to trimming and J lost 2 bases, with 8 bases between them. CDR3 protein: CAISETAAYEQYF. The DNA for the CDR3 is TGTGCCATCAGTGAAACGGCTGCCTACGAGCAGTACTTC.

The gene calls are TRBV7-9 and TRBJ1-2; D is unclear. Trimming pared 5 bases from V and 4 bases from J, leaving 11 bases between. The CDR3 sequence is 13 residues long. Germline CDR1 SEHNR, CDR2 FQNEAQ (reference sequence). CDR3 coding DNA: TGTGCCAGCAGCCCCGGTGAGGTCTATGGCTACACCTTC. Translation gives CASSPGEVYGYTF. Filled out from reference TRBV7-9 and TRBJ1-2, the complete variable domain reads DTGVSQNPRHKITKRGQNVTFRCDPISEHNRLYWYRQTLGQGPEFLTYFQNEAQLEKSRLLSDRFSAERPKGSFSTLEIQRTEQGDSAMYLCASSPGEVYGYTFGSGTRLTVV.

This clone occurred a few times. The V call is TRBV27, the J call TRBJ1-2; weak D call: TRBD1 (5 bases). The CDR3 totals 14 residues. Germline assignment: CDR1 MNHEY and CDR2 SMNVEV (reference sequence). V lost 3 bases and J 3 bases, leaving 11 bases between the germline ends. Here the CDR3 DNA reads TGTGCCAGCAGTTTGAGAGGGGCCTACTATGGCTACACCTTC. This sequence encodes CASSLRGAYYGYTF.

V usage is TRBV2 and J usage is TRBJ2-3, with 9 nucleotides matching TRBD1. Germline CDR1 reads SNHLY; CDR2 reads FYNNEI. The CDR3 totals 16 residues. Germline trimming cut 6 bases from V and 5 bases from J; bases unmatched to any gene: 12. CDR3 sequence reads: CASRPPPGQGIDTQYF. In nucleotides, the CDR3 is TGTGCCAGCAGACCTCCCCCGGGACAGGGAATAGATACGCAGTATTTT.

The rearrangement joins TRBV5-6 to TRBJ2-3; 10 nucleotides line up with TRBD2. The CDR3 has 14 amino acids. J lost 1 base, V lost 4 bases, and 0 bases had no gene match. CDR1 SGHDT and CDR2 YYEEEE come from the germline V gene. CDR3 bases: TGTGCCAGCAGCGGACTAGCGGGCACAGATACGCAGTATTTT. It codes for CASSGLAGTDTQYF.

This chain links TRBV2 with TRBJ2-1; TRBD1 might be the D (6 bases). Trimming pared 5 bases from V and 6 bases from J, leaving 11 bases between. CDR1 SNHLY and CDR2 FYNNEI come from the germline V gene. CDR3 size: 13 residues. The CDR3 DNA sequence: TGTGCCAGCAGTAAGGACAGAACCAATGAGCAGTTCTTC. Protein product: CASSKDRTNEQFF.

J is TRBJ2-5 and V is TRBV3-1 (or the pseudogene TRBV3-2), with 8 bases aligning to TRBD2. Germline assignment: CDR1 LGHDT and CDR2 YNNKEL (reference sequence). V shed 3 bases, J shed 4 bases, and the junction held 10 bases outside the gene matches. The CDR3 spans 16 residues. This CDR3 is CASSHLGGGPLETQYF. CDR3 nucleotides: TGTGCCAGCAGCCATCTCGGGGGGGGACCCCTAGAGACCCAGTACTTC.

This clone was observed a single time. The chain carries TRBV6-6 and TRBJ1-5; tentatively, D is TRBD1 (6 bases). The germline V and J ends were trimmed by 5 bases and 0 bases, with 17 bases remaining between them. The length of the CDR3 is 17 residues. Looked up from germline, CDR1 is MNHNY and CDR2 is SVGAGI (reference sequence). This CDR3 reads CASSPRGRPDSNQPQHF. DNA for the CDR3: TGTGCCAGCAGTCCCCGGGGGCGCCCGGATAGCAATCAGCCCCAGCATTTT.

V usage is TRBV5-1 and J usage is TRBJ1-6; D uncertain. There are 17 residues in the CDR3. V was trimmed by 0 bases and J by 9 bases, leaving 19 bases between them. Germline V gene sequence: CDR1 SGHRS, CDR2 YFSETQ. The CDR3 nucleotides read TGCGCCAGCAGCTTGGAGATTCAAGTGGCCGGGCGTTCACCCCTCCACTTT. Protein product: CASSLEIQVAGRSPLHF.

CDR3 coding DNA: TGTGCCAGCTCACCGCGACAGAGCCAAGAGACCCAGTACTTC. It is translated as CASSPRQSQETQYF. The chain couples TRBV18 to TRBJ2-5; the D gene is possibly TRBD1 (5 bases). V was cut by 3 bases and J by 1 base, with 9 bases left in between. The CDR3 contains 14 residues. CDR1 KGHSH and CDR2 LQKENI come from the germline V gene. Looking up the rest from reference TRBV18 and TRBJ2-5 gives the full variable domain: NAGVMQNPRHLVRRRGQEARLRCSPMKGHSHVYWYRQLPEEGLKFMVYLQKENIIDESGMPKERFSAEFPKEGPSILRIQQVVRGDSAAYFCASSPRQSQETQYFGPGTRLLVL.

V is TRBV30 and J is TRBJ2-1, with 7 nucleotides matching TRBD1. This CDR3 has 17 residues. Looked up from germline, CDR1 is GTSNPN and CDR2 is SVGIG (reference sequence). J lost 3 bases, V lost 1 base, and 12 bases had no gene match. The CDR3 DNA reads TGTGCCTGGAGTGCCGGCCCTCGGGACAGCTTCTACAATGAGCAGTTCTTC. Its translation: CAWSAGPRDSFYNEQFF.

This clone showed up just once. The V and J genes are TRBV6-6 and TRBJ2-7; perhaps D is TRBD1 or TRBD2 (5 bases each). Germline V CDR1 and CDR2: MNHNY, SVGAGI (reference sequence). This CDR3 spans 12 amino acids. V was shortened by 7 bases and J by 7 bases, with 14 bases between the two germline ends. CDR3 sequence (DNA): TGTGCCAGCACTATGGGGGAGAGGGAGCAGTACTTC. It codes for CASTMGEREQYF.

J is TRBJ2-7 and V is TRBV6-5; 7 positions agree with TRBD1. The CDR3 extends over 13 amino acids. Looked up from germline, CDR1 is MNHEY and CDR2 is SVGAGI. The V segment lost 5 bases and the J segment 4 bases; nucleotides outside the gene matches: 5. The CDR3 DNA reads TGTGCCAGCAGTACAGACAGGGTGTACGAGCAGTACTTC. Its protein product is CASSTDRVYEQYF.

This chain joins TRBV28 and TRBJ2-3; the D gene is possibly TRBD1 (7 bases). The germline V gene has CDR1 MDHEN and CDR2 SYDVKM. This CDR3 region has 16 residues. With 4 bases removed from V and 0 bases from J, the gap between germline ends came to 14 bases. The CDR3 nucleotides are TGTGCCAGCAGTTCCCTACAGGGGACTAGCACAGATACGCAGTATTTT. As protein: CASSSLQGTSTDTQYF.

The rearrangement joins TRBV28 to TRBJ1-5, with TRBD1 matching 10 bases. Unmatched junction bases numbered 9, after V lost 3 bases and J lost 7 bases. The CDR3 runs 16 residues. Germline CDR1 and CDR2: MDHEN and SYDVKM. This CDR3 reads CASSFPTGTGEQPQHF. For the CDR3, the DNA is TGTGCCAGCAGTTTTCCTACAGGGACAGGGGAACAGCCCCAGCATTTT.

CDR3 in DNA: TGTGCCACCAGTGATCTGACTAGCGGGGGGTTCACCGGGGAGCTGTTTTTT. Encoded protein: CATSDLTSGGFTGELFF. V and J are TRBV24-1 and TRBJ2-2; the match to TRBD2 covers 13 bases. V gave up 3 bases and J gave up 4 bases; unmatched junction bases: 4. The CDR3 has 17 amino acids. The germline gives CDR1 KGHDR, CDR2 SFDVKD.